This record looks at one TCR beta chain sequence and its context. This record comes from a study of human thymus T cells. All available leukocytes, rather than a set cell count, yielded the blood DNA. The assay was immunoSEQ multiplex PCR, and TCRdb's table has in-frame clones only and misses some. The sample shows over 35,000 clones, 94% of them seen only once. The ends were cut back, 5 bases at V and 7 bases at J, with 9 bases in the middle. Germline CDR1 is MNHEY and CDR2 is SVGAGI. The CDR3 consists of 11 residues. The rearrangement links TRBV6-5 to TRBJ2-7; D is unclear. Sequencing input: blood. The receptor was derived from a boy under two years old with a congenital heart defect but otherwise immunologically healthy. DNA for the CDR3: TGTGCCAGCAGTCCCCGATGGGAGCAGTACTTC. This codes for CASSPRWEQYF.